This T cell receptor beta chain was recovered during a study of PD-L1 blockade in urothelial cancer. Looking at the study overall: Patients arrived having already received 0 to 3 prior chemotherapy regimens.

CDR3 length: 14 amino acids. The V and J ends lost 8 bases and 1 base, in that order; junction bases with no gene match: 2. Germline V gives CDR1 MNHNS, CDR2 SASEGT. The assay was immunoSEQ multiplex PCR, and TCRdb's table has in-frame clones only and misses some. The data show 30,000 to 40,000 clones, more than 85% seen once. Time point specified: pretreatment peripheral blood. The sample was PBMCs, taken around atezolizumab (anti-PD-L1) treatment. This sequence was found in a woman in her sixties or seventies with urothelial cancer. The chain joins TRBV6-1 to TRBJ2-2; 9 bases line up with TRBD2. This CDR3 reads CASPSGMNTGELFF. The CDR3 nucleotides are TGTGCCAGCCCTAGCGGGATGAACACCGGGGAGCTGTTTTTT.